These 32 T cell receptor beta chains were all obtained from the same sample, sequenced in a study of cytomegalovirus exposure and HLA in healthy donors. PCR primers comprised 60 Vbeta and 13 Jbeta primers. Assay used: immunoSEQ multiplex PCR; TCRdb lists only in-frame clones, some missing. The data hold roughly 150,000 clones, with approximately 70% observed a single time. The specimen sequenced was PBMCs. The receptors here all came from a woman younger than 35 in good health and CMV-seropositive.

This rearrangement joins TRBV4-3 to TRBJ2-1; D might be TRBD2 (5 bases). CDR3 length: 14 residues. The V end lost 0 bases, the J end lost 8 bases, and 11 bases lay between the germline ends. Germline loops: CDR1 LGHNA, CDR2 YSLEER. CDR3 region: CASSQETSSHEQFF. The CDR3 DNA reads TGCGCCAGCAGCCAAGAAACTAGTTCTCATGAGCAGTTCTTC.

This chain uses TRBV5-4 with TRBJ2-7, with 12 bases lining up with TRBD1. Germline V gene lookup returns CDR1 SGHNT and CDR2 YYREEE (reference sequence). There are 17 residues in the CDR3. With V trimmed by 3 bases and J by 7 bases, 14 bases remained unmatched. The CDR3 is CASSSGTGGAFRGEQYF. The CDR3 coding sequence is TGTGCCAGCAGCTCCGGGACAGGGGGCGCTTTCCGTGGGGAGCAGTACTTC.

The sample holds one count of this clone. This sequence joins TRBV5-1 and TRBJ2-3, with TRBD1 matching over 8 bases. The J segment lost 11 bases and the V segment lost 4 bases, leaving 18 bases of the junction unmatched. This CDR3 has 16 amino acids. Germline V gene lookup returns CDR1 SGHRS and CDR2 YFSETQ. The CDR3 is CASSPIGQGARGGQYF. The CDR3 DNA reads TGCGCCAGCAGCCCCATAGGTCAGGGGGCGCGTGGTGGGCAGTATTTT. Supplemented by reference TRBV5-1 and TRBJ2-3, the full variable domain reads KAGVTQTPRYLIKTRGQQVTLSCSPISGHRSVSWYQQTPGQGLQFLFEYFSETQRNKGNFPGRFSGRQFSNSRSEMNVSTLELGDSALYLCASSPIGQGARGGQYFGPGTRLTVL.

The CDR3 protein is CASSQDPAGQIRDEQFF. In nucleotides, the CDR3 is TGTGCCAGCAGCCAAGATCCCGCAGGACAGATAAGAGATGAGCAGTTCTTC. The rearrangement joins TRBV14 to TRBJ2-1; D perhaps matches TRBD1 (6 bases). This CDR3 comprises 17 residues. Germline assignment: CDR1 SGHDN and CDR2 FVKESK. Trimming removed 0 bases at V and 8 bases at J, with 20 bases between.

The V gene is TRBV25-1, the J gene TRBJ2-4; 11 bases are a match to TRBD1. The germline V gene has CDR1 MGHDK and CDR2 SYGVNS. The V segment lost 4 bases and the J segment 3 bases; nucleotides outside the gene matches: 2. The CDR3 is made up of 15 amino acids. CDR3 sequence (DNA): TGTGCCAGCAGTGGGGGACAGGGGGGCAAAAACATTCAGTACTTC. Translated, it gives CASSGGQGGKNIQYF. The complete variable domain, with remaining parts taken from reference TRBV25-1 and TRBJ2-4, reads EADIYQTPRYLVIGTGKKITLECSQTMGHDKMYWYQQDPGMELHLIHYSYGVNSTEKGDLSSESTVSRIRTEHFPLTLESARPSHTSQYLCASSGGQGGKNIQYFGAGTRLSVL.

V and J are TRBV7-3 and TRBJ2-1, with unresolved D. The germline gives CDR1 SGHTA, CDR2 FQGTGA. CDR3 length equals 15 residues. V was clipped by 1 base and J by 0 bases, with 7 bases between them. CDR3 region: CASSLIASSYNEQFF. DNA of the CDR3: TGTGCCAGCAGCTTAATTGCTAGCTCCTACAATGAGCAGTTCTTC.

The V gene is TRBV12-5, the J gene TRBJ2-1; 10 nucleotides align to TRBD2. Germline V gene sequence: CDR1 LGHNT, CDR2 FRNRAP. The CDR3 has 15 amino acids. Germline trimming cut 6 bases from V and 2 bases from J; bases unmatched to any gene: 4. CDR3 bases: TGTGCTAGTGGCCAAACTAGCGGGGCCTACAATGAGCAGTTCTTC. Translated, it gives CASGQTSGAYNEQFF. The whole variable domain, filled in from reference TRBV12-5 and TRBJ2-1, reads DARVTQTPRHKVTEMGQEVTMRCQPILGHNTVFWYRQTMMQGLELLAYFRNRAPLDDSGMPKDRFSAEMPDATLATLKIQPSEPRDSAVYFCASGQTSGAYNEQFFGPGTRLTVL.

This chain connects TRBV5-4 to TRBJ2-7; 7 bases are a match to TRBD2. Germline CDR1 and CDR2: SGHNT and YYREEE (reference sequence). Trimming cost V 3 bases and J 5 bases; bases outside gene matches: 11. This CDR3 has 15 amino acids. The CDR3 DNA reads as TGTGCCAGCAGCTCCACGGGGGGACCGGGGAACGAGCAGTACTTC. Encoded protein: CASSSTGGPGNEQYF.

J is TRBJ1-4 and V is TRBV30; no clear D gene. Trimming shortened V by 0 bases and J by 4 bases, and 6 bases separated the two germline ends. The CDR3 spans 13 residues. Per the germline V gene, CDR1 is GTSNPN and CDR2 is SVGIG (reference sequence). In DNA form, the CDR3 reads TGTGCCTGGAGTGTAGGAGTTAATGAAAAACTGTTTTTT. Its protein product is CAWSVGVNEKLFF.

The V gene is TRBV2, the J gene TRBJ1-2; a weak D match, TRBD1 (6 bases). Germline V gene data show CDR1 as SNHLY and CDR2 as FYNNEI. Trimming stripped 6 bases from V and 4 bases from J, with 15 bases between. The CDR3 length is 14 residues. The CDR3 DNA reads as TGTGCCAGCAGCCCCGAACAGGGTCCCTATGGCTACACCTTC. Protein: CASSPEQGPYGYTF. Full variable domain (outside the CDR3, taken from reference TRBV2 and TRBJ1-2): EPEVTQTPSHQVTQMGQEVILRCVPISNHLYFYWYRQILGQKVEFLVSFYNNEISEKSEIFDDQFSVERPDGSNFTLKIRSTKLEDSAMYFCASSPEQGPYGYTFGSGTRLTVV.

The rearrangement uses TRBV4-2 and TRBJ2-7, with 9 bases lining up with TRBD1. CDR3 length: 16 amino acids. Germline values: CDR1 LGHNA, CDR2 YNFKEQ. After removal of 5 bases from V and 0 bases from J, the junction contained 8 bases not matched to a gene. CDR3 amino acids: CASSSRTGDSSYEQYF. The DNA of the CDR3 is TGTGCCAGCAGCTCTCGGACAGGGGACAGCTCCTACGAGCAGTACTTC.

This clone was seen only once. The genes are TRBV6-4 and TRBJ2-2; 10 positions agree with TRBD1. Trimming at V came to 4 bases and at J to 5 bases, leaving 4 bases not matched to a gene. The germline gives CDR1 MRHNA, CDR2 SNTAGT. This CDR3 has 15 amino acids. The CDR3 loop is CASSARTGGTGELFF. CDR3 DNA sequence: TGTGCCAGCAGTGCCCGGACAGGGGGGACCGGGGAGCTGTTTTTT.

The DNA of the CDR3 is TGTGCCAGCCCCGGGAGGGACACGTCTGGGGCCAACGTCCTGACTTTC. Translated, it gives CASPGRDTSGANVLTF. The J gene is TRBJ2-6, the V gene TRBV5-4; TRBD2 aligns across 8 bases. Per the germline V gene, CDR1 is SGHNT and CDR2 is YYREEE (reference sequence). V gave up 7 bases and J gave up 1 base; unmatched junction bases: 7. The CDR3 is made up of 16 amino acids.

This clone was observed once. The V call is TRBV7-9, the J call TRBJ1-6; 9 bases are a match to TRBD1. The junction had 0 bases not matched to a gene; V was cut back by 0 bases and J by 6 bases. Germline CDR1 and CDR2: SEHNR and FQNEAQ (reference sequence). The CDR3 consists of 15 residues. This CDR3 is CASSLATGGNSPLHF. The CDR3 bases are TGTGCCAGCAGCTTAGCGACAGGGGGTAATTCACCCCTCCACTTT.

The gene calls are TRBV19 and TRBJ1-1; TRBD1 matches at 8 bases. Trimming cost V 4 bases and J 0 bases; bases outside gene matches: 7. This CDR3 region has 16 residues. Germline CDR1 reads LNHDA; CDR2 reads SQIVND (reference sequence). The CDR3 region is CASSNSRQGMNTEAFF. The CDR3 nucleotides read TGTGCCAGTAGTAATTCCCGACAGGGGATGAACACTGAAGCTTTCTTT.

In nucleotides, the CDR3 is TGTGCCAGCAGCGCCCGGCAGGGGGCGACCGGGGAGCTGTTTTTT. This sequence encodes CASSARQGATGELFF. This chain uses TRBV9 with TRBJ2-2; 8 bases are shared with TRBD1. CDR3 size: 15 residues. The germline gives CDR1 SGDLS, CDR2 YYNGEE. V lost 3 bases to trimming and J lost 5 bases; unmatched junction nucleotides: 6.

This chain uses TRBV7-9 with TRBJ1-4; D is possibly TRBD1 (5 bases). Trimming shortened V by 1 base and J by 8 bases, and 14 bases separated the two germline ends. The germline CDR1 and CDR2 sequences are SEHNR and FQNEAQ (reference sequence). The CDR3 covers 15 residues. The CDR3 DNA sequence: TGTGCCAGCAGCTTAGGGCAGGACAAGGGGGAAAAACTGTTTTTT. Its protein is CASSLGQDKGEKLFF.

The V gene is TRBV2, the J gene TRBJ1-5; D is ambiguous. Germline lookup yields CDR1 SNHLY and CDR2 FYNNEI. Trimming stripped 6 bases from V and 0 bases from J, with 12 bases between. The CDR3 is 15 residues long. The CDR3 region is CASRRAVYSNQPQHF. DNA of the CDR3: TGTGCCAGCAGGCGGGCAGTCTATAGCAATCAGCCCCAGCATTTT.

This rearrangement joins TRBV5-1 to TRBJ2-1; D uncertain. Between the trimmed V and J ends, which lost 0 bases and 6 bases, there was a span of 7 bases. The germline V gene encodes CDR1 SGHRS and CDR2 YFSETQ. CDR3 length equals 13 residues. As DNA, the CDR3 is TGCGCCAGCAGCTTGGGAATACTCAATGAGCAGTTCTTC. The encoded protein is CASSLGILNEQFF.

This chain joins TRBV7-9 and TRBJ2-7; 8 nucleotides agree with TRBD2. Germline V lookup: CDR1 SEHNR, CDR2 FQNEAQ (reference sequence). The V gene end was trimmed by 7 bases and the J gene end by 5 bases; junction bases not matched to a gene: 10. There are 14 residues in the CDR3. The chain's CDR3 is CASTPVIAGNEQYF. The CDR3 nucleotides are TGTGCCAGCACCCCGGTGATAGCGGGAAACGAGCAGTACTTC. The entire variable domain, with the rest obtained from reference TRBV7-9 and TRBJ2-7, is as follows: DTGVSQNPRHKITKRGQNVTFRCDPISEHNRLYWYRQTLGQGPEFLTYFQNEAQLEKSRLLSDRFSAERPKGSFSTLEIQRTEQGDSAMYLCASTPVIAGNEQYFGPGTRLTVT.

The chain links TRBV6-6 to TRBJ1-3; a weak D match, TRBD1 (5 bases). Germline lookup yields CDR1 MNHNY and CDR2 SVGAGI (reference sequence). The CDR3 contains 13 residues. The ends were cut back, 8 bases at V and 4 bases at J, with 12 bases in the middle. This CDR3 is CASSLQGGNTIYF. The CDR3 nucleotides read TGTGCCAGCTCCTTGCAGGGCGGAAACACCATATATTTT.

The genes are TRBV30 and TRBJ2-7; D is undetermined. Germline V gene sequence: CDR1 GTSNPN, CDR2 SVGIG (reference sequence). Trimming stripped 3 bases from V and 0 bases from J, with 9 bases between. CDR3 length: 13 amino acids. The CDR3 loop reads CAWRGVSSYEQYF. For the CDR3, the DNA is TGTGCCTGGAGAGGAGTTAGCTCCTACGAGCAGTACTTC.

The V and J genes are TRBV5-1 and TRBJ1-2; no definite D call. CDR1 SGHRS and CDR2 YFSETQ come from the germline V gene. V was trimmed by 4 bases and J by 4 bases, leaving 11 bases between them. The CDR3 has 13 residues. The CDR3, as DNA: TGCGCCAGCAGCCCGGGAGGCACCTATGGCTACACCTTC. It specifies CASSPGGTYGYTF. Full variable domain (missing parts from reference TRBV5-1 and TRBJ1-2): KAGVTQTPRYLIKTRGQQVTLSCSPISGHRSVSWYQQTPGQGLQFLFEYFSETQRNKGNFPGRFSGRQFSNSRSEMNVSTLELGDSALYLCASSPGGTYGYTFGSGTRLTVV.

This chain uses TRBV2 with TRBJ2-3; maybe TRBD2 (5 bases). Germline CDR1 reads SNHLY; CDR2 reads FYNNEI. V lost 4 bases and J lost 0, with 11 bases in between. This CDR3 is built from 15 residues. The DNA of the CDR3 is TGTGCCAGCAGTGTCCGGACTTCTAGCACAGATACGCAGTATTTT. Protein: CASSVRTSSTDTQYF.

This clone appeared once. V is TRBV30 and J is TRBJ2-7, with TRBD2 as a possible D gene (5 bases). This CDR3 comprises 12 residues. V was trimmed by 3 bases and J by 2 bases, leaving 8 bases between them. Per germline, CDR1 GTSNPN and CDR2 SVGIG (reference sequence). CDR3 amino acids: CAWSSGPYEQYF. CDR3 bases: TGTGCCTGGAGCAGCGGCCCCTACGAGCAGTACTTC.

The rearrangement uses TRBV29-1 and TRBJ2-3; 11 positions agree with TRBD2. The CDR3 extends over 15 amino acids. The V gene's germline CDR1 is SQVTM and CDR2 ANQGSEA. V shed 2 bases and J 5 bases; nucleotides not matched to a gene: 6. CDR3 DNA: TGCAGCGTTGAATCTAGCGGGGGGCAGGGAGATACGCAGTATTTT. It codes for CSVESSGGQGDTQYF.

The V gene is TRBV6-6, the J gene TRBJ1-1; 8 bases agree with TRBD1. Trimming cost V 3 bases and J 4 bases; bases outside gene matches: 4. There are 14 residues in the CDR3. Looked up from germline, CDR1 is MNHNY and CDR2 is SVGAGI (reference sequence). Written as DNA, the CDR3 is TGTGCCAGCAGTTATGCCCAGGGGGCCACTGAAGCTTTCTTT. This sequence encodes CASSYAQGATEAFF.

The V gene is TRBV9, the J gene TRBJ1-1; the D is unclear. The CDR3 has 12 amino acids. In germline, CDR1 is SGDLS, CDR2 YYNGEE. Trimming removed 3 bases at V and 2 bases at J, with 5 bases between. The CDR3 nucleotides are TGTGCCAGCAGCGGTCTCAACACTGAAGCTTTCTTT. Its protein product is CASSGLNTEAFF.

The rearrangement links TRBV19 to TRBJ1-3; the match to TRBD1 covers 10 bases. With V trimmed by 7 bases and J by 5 bases, 5 bases remained unmatched. The CDR3 runs to 14 residues. CDR1 is LNHDA, CDR2 SQIVND, per germline (reference sequence). This chain's CDR3 is CASTLTGGRNTIYF. CDR3 coding DNA: TGTGCCAGTACCCTGACAGGGGGCAGAAACACCATATATTTT.

This chain connects TRBV4-2 to TRBJ2-5; no clear D. V dropped 0 bases and J dropped 13 bases, with 15 bases sitting between them. This CDR3 has 13 amino acids. CDR1 is LGHNA and CDR2 is YNFKEQ in the germline V gene. The chain's CDR3 is CASSQDTPVAWYF. The CDR3 region has the DNA TGTGCCAGCAGCCAAGATACACCAGTGGCTTGGTACTTC.

The chain employs TRBV5-1 and TRBJ2-2; TRBD1 is a possible D gene (5 bases). The CDR3 loop spans 17 amino acids. CDR1 SGHRS and CDR2 YFSETQ come from the germline V gene. V was shortened by 0 bases and J by 0 bases, with 12 bases between the two germline ends. CDR3 residues: CASSLGRGAANTGELFF. For the CDR3, the DNA is TGCGCCAGCAGCTTGGGGCGTGGGGCGGCGAACACCGGGGAGCTGTTTTTT.

The CDR3: CATSRGRSPDEQYF. CDR3 sequence (DNA): TGTGCCACCAGCAGAGGTCGGAGCCCTGACGAGCAGTACTTC. The chain joins TRBV15 to TRBJ2-5; no clear D. The J call may be faulty, since TRBJ2-7 better matches the DNA end. CDR1 and CDR2 (germline): LNHNV, YYDKDF (reference sequence). This CDR3 is 14 amino acids long.